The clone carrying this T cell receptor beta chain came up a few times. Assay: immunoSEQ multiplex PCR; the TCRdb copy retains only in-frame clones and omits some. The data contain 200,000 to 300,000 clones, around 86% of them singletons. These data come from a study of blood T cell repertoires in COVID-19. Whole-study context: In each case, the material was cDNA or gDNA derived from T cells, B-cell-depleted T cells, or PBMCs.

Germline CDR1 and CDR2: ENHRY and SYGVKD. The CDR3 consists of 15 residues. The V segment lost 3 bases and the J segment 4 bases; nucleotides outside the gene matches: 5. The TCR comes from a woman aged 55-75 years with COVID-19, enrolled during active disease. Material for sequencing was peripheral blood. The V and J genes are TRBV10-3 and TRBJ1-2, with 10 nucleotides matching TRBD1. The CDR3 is CAISDPGQGGYGYTF. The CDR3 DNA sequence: TGTGCCATCAGTGATCCCGGACAGGGGGGCTATGGCTACACCTTC.